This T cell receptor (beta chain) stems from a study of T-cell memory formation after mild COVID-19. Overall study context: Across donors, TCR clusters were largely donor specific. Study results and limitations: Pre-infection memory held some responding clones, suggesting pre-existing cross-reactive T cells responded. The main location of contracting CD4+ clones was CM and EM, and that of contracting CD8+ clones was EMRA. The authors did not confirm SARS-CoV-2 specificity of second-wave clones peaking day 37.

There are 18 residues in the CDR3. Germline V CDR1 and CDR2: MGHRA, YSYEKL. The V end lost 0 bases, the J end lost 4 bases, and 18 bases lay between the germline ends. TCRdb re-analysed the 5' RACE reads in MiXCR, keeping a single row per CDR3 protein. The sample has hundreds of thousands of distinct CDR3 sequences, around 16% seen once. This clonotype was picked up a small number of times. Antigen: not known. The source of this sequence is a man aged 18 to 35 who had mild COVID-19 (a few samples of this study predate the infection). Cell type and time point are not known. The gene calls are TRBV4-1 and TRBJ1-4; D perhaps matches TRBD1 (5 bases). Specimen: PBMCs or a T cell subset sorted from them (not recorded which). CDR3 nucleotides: TGCGCCAGCAGCCAAGATTTCGAAGGGGCCCCTTTTAATGAAAAACTGTTTTTT. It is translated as CASSQDFEGAPFNEKLFF.